Listed here are 2 T cell receptor beta chains from one sample, sequenced in a study of T-cell memory formation after mild COVID-19. A single record per CDR3 protein comes from TCRdb applying MiXCR to the 5' RACE reads. The sample shows approximately 65,000 distinct CDR3 sequences, roughly 17% of them seen only once. Sequenced input: PBMCs or a T cell subset sorted from them (not recorded which). The receptors here all came from an adult woman who had mild COVID-19 (a few samples of this study predate the infection). Cell type and time point are not known.

This clonotype came up many times. The rearrangement links TRBV20-1 to TRBJ2-7; 7 positions match TRBD1. In germline, CDR1 is DFQATT, CDR2 SNEGSKA (reference sequence). This CDR3 has 14 amino acids. Trimming took 5 bases from V and 3 from J; bases not matched to a gene: 10. CDR3 bases: TGCAGTGCTTCTCCCGGGACAGATAACTACGAGCAGTACTTC. Translated: CSASPGTDNYEQYF.

The rearrangement links TRBV19 to TRBJ1-1; D may be TRBD1 (5 bases). The germline V gene encodes CDR1 LNHDA and CDR2 SQIVND (reference sequence). Trimming took off 3 bases at V and 0 bases at J, with 8 bases between the two ends. There are 14 residues in the CDR3. CDR3 region: CASSIPGLNTEAFF. The CDR3 DNA follows: TGTGCCAGTAGTATCCCAGGGCTGAACACTGAAGCTTTCTTT.